This entry lists 4 T cell receptor beta chains sequenced from one sample in a study of T-cell memory formation after mild COVID-19. In TCRdb, the 5' RACE reads were re-called with MiXCR into one record per CDR3 protein. This table has under 300,000 distinct CDR3 sequences, more than 8% appearing once. Sequenced input: PBMCs or a T cell subset sorted from them (not recorded which). Receptor source: a man between 18 and 29 years old who had mild COVID-19 (a few samples of this study predate the infection). Cell type and time point are not known.

This clonotype appeared a few times. The rearrangement joins TRBV13 to TRBJ2-7; D assignment may be TRBD1 or TRBD2 (6 bases each). Germline CDR1 reads PRHDT; CDR2 reads FYEKMQ (reference sequence). This CDR3 contains 16 residues. Trimming shortened V by 5 bases and J by 1 base, and 18 bases separated the two germline ends. Written as DNA, the CDR3 is TGTGCCAGCAGCCCCGGAGGGGGAACTTGGTCCTACGAGCAGTACTTC. Its protein product is CASSPGGGTWSYEQYF.

The gene calls are TRBV20-1 and TRBJ1-2; 9 bases fit TRBD1. V trimming: 6 bases; J trimming: 4 bases; junction bases outside the gene matches: 6. Germline V gene lookup returns CDR1 DFQATT and CDR2 SNEGSKA (reference sequence). CDR3 length: 13 residues. The CDR3 loop reads CSARTGALYGYTF. The CDR3 coding sequence is TGCAGTGCGAGGACAGGGGCCCTCTATGGCTACACCTTC.

This clonotype was seen a few times. The chain joins TRBV6-5 to TRBJ2-5, with 8 nucleotides matching TRBD1. Germline V gene data show CDR1 as MNHEY and CDR2 as SVGAGI. There are 15 residues in the CDR3. The J segment lost 5 bases and the V segment lost 5 bases, leaving 10 bases of the junction unmatched. The CDR3 nucleotides read TGTGCCAGCAGTCTGCAGGACAGGGTCTTTGAGACCCAGTACTTC. Translating gives CASSLQDRVFETQYF.

The CDR3 is CAIRAGAGDDYGYTF. The CDR3 bases are TGTGCCATCAGAGCTGGAGCAGGGGACGACTATGGCTACACCTTC. The rearrangement joins TRBV10-3 to TRBJ1-2; TRBD1 is a possible D gene (6 bases). CDR1 and CDR2 (germline): ENHRY, SYGVKD. Trimming took 6 bases from V and 3 from J, leaving 17 bases between them. The CDR3 is 15 amino acids.